This TCR beta chain comes out of a study of T-cell memory formation after mild COVID-19. TCRdb re-derived calls from the 5' RACE reads in MiXCR, one entry per CDR3 protein. The sample includes a few hundred thousand distinct CDR3 sequences, around 30% of them seen just once. V shed 1 base and J 8 bases; nucleotides not matched to a gene: 12. The CDR3 is made up of 17 amino acids. CDR1 is LGHNA and CDR2 is YSLEER in the germline V gene. The sequence was collected from an adult woman who had mild COVID-19 (a few samples of this study predate the infection). Cell type and time point are not known. The chain recombines TRBV4-3 with TRBJ1-4; 8 nucleotides match TRBD1. Sequencing used PBMCs or a T cell subset sorted from them (not recorded which). Written as DNA, the CDR3 is TGCGCCAGCAGCCAAGCCATTCAGACAGGGGCAGGGGAAAAACTGTTTTTT. Translation: CASSQAIQTGAGEKLFF.